These 28 T cell receptor beta chains came from one sample sequenced in a study of blood T cell repertoires in COVID-19. Method: immunoSEQ multiplex PCR; TCRdb's copy keeps in-frame clones and lacks some. The sample shows around 200,000 clones, roughly 89% of them seen only once. Sequenced material: peripheral blood. The receptor set was obtained from a woman aged 18-29 years who had recovered from COVID-19.

The rearrangement uses TRBV2 and TRBJ1-1; D remains unclear. V shed 6 bases and J shed 1 base, with 12 bases lying between them. This CDR3 is 14 amino acids long. Per germline, CDR1 SNHLY and CDR2 FYNNEI. The CDR3 DNA reads as TGTGCCAGCAGACCCTCGGCGGGGAACACTGAAGCTTTCTTT. This encodes CASRPSAGNTEAFF.

This clone was detected only a few times. This chain joins TRBV2 and TRBJ2-3, with TRBD2 matching 8 bases. From germline, CDR1 is SNHLY and CDR2 FYNNEI. Trimming cost V 5 bases and J 4 bases; bases outside gene matches: 8. CDR3 length: 15 residues. In nucleotides, the CDR3 is TGTGCCAGCAGTTTCCAGCGGGGGTCGGCAGATACGCAGTATTTT. Its translation is CASSFQRGSADTQYF.

This clone was recorded once. The chain couples TRBV11-3 to TRBJ2-2; 9 nucleotides align to TRBD1. There are 15 residues in the CDR3. Per the germline V gene, CDR1 is SGHNT and CDR2 is YENEEA. The V gene end was trimmed by 3 bases and the J gene end by 5 bases; junction bases not matched to a gene: 4. For the CDR3, the DNA is TGTGCCAGCAGCTTCGGACAGGGGCGGACCGGGGAGCTGTTTTTT. Protein: CASSFGQGRTGELFF. The full variable domain, in which reference TRBV11-3 and TRBJ2-2 provide the parts outside the CDR3, is EAGVVQSPRYKIIEKKQPVAFWCNPISGHNTLYWYLQNLGQGPELLIRYENEEAVDDSQLPKDRFSAERLKGVDSTLKIQPAELGDSAVYLCASSFGQGRTGELFFGEGSRLTVL.

This rearrangement joins TRBV7-7 to TRBJ2-5; TRBD2 aligns across 13 bases. The CDR3 spans 16 residues. After removal of 1 base from V and 3 bases from J, the junction contained 2 bases not matched to a gene. Germline V gene lookup returns CDR1 SSHAT and CDR2 FNYEAQ (reference sequence). Written as DNA, the CDR3 is TGTGCCAGCAGCTTAGGAACTAGCGGGGGGGAAGAGACCCAGTACTTC. Translating it yields CASSLGTSGGEETQYF.

J is TRBJ1-1 and V is TRBV2, with 7 bases fitting TRBD1. The CDR3 totals 14 residues. J was trimmed by 1 base and V by 5 bases; bases with no gene match: 4. CDR1 is SNHLY and CDR2 is FYNNEI in the germline V gene. CDR3: CASSRQGSNTEAFF. The CDR3 coding sequence is TGTGCCAGCAGTCGACAGGGATCGAACACTGAAGCTTTCTTT.

CDR3 coding DNA: TGTGCCAGCAGGTACAGGGGTATCCAAGAGACCCAGTACTTC. Translation gives CASRYRGIQETQYF. This chain joins TRBV5-6 and TRBJ2-5; 7 positions match TRBD1. This CDR3 is built from 14 residues. Trimming cost V 5 bases and J 1 base; bases outside gene matches: 5. Germline CDR1 reads SGHDT; CDR2 reads YYEEEE.

This chain connects TRBV6-5 to TRBJ1-2; TRBD1 agrees at 7 bases. The CDR3 is made up of 14 amino acids. V lost 6 bases, J lost 2 bases, and 6 bases stayed unmatched. The germline CDR1 and CDR2 sequences are MNHEY and SVGAGI. The CDR3 sequence is CASRQTGQNYGYTF. DNA for the CDR3: TGTGCCAGCAGGCAAACGGGACAGAACTATGGCTACACCTTC.

The chain has TRBV5-1 and TRBJ2-1, with a possible D match to TRBD2 (5 bases). V was shortened by 0 bases and J by 10 bases, with 11 bases between the two germline ends. CDR3 length equals 13 residues. CDR1 and CDR2 from the germline V gene are SGHRS and YFSETQ. The CDR3 DNA follows: TGCGCCAGCAGCTTGGGGTCCCCGGGGGAGCAGTTCTTC. Translation gives CASSLGSPGEQFF.

The J gene is TRBJ2-1, the V gene TRBV7-3, with D perhaps TRBD1 (6 bases). Trimming cost V 5 bases and J 3 bases, with 14 bases left between them. CDR1 is SGHTA and CDR2 is FQGTGA in the germline V gene. CDR3 length: 15 amino acids. The CDR3 sequence: CASSPRQEDYNEQFF. The CDR3 bases are TGTGCCAGCAGCCCACGACAGGAGGACTACAATGAGCAGTTCTTC.

The chain joins TRBV18 to TRBJ2-2; possible D gene TRBD2, 6 bases. The CDR3 sequence is 16 residues long. Trimming left V 4 bases short and J 0 bases short, with 12 bases between. CDR1 is KGHSH, CDR2 LQKENI, per germline. CDR3 DNA sequence: TGTGCCAGCTCACTCCTAGCGCCAACGAACACCGGGGAGCTGTTTTTT. Translating it yields CASSLLAPTNTGELFF.

This chain joins TRBV6-4 and TRBJ2-1; 8 bases line up with TRBD2. The CDR3 loop spans 18 amino acids. CDR1 is MRHNA, CDR2 SNTAGT, per germline. V lost 11 bases to trimming and J lost 5 bases; unmatched junction nucleotides: 23. CDR3 region: CAARARLAGKCGHNEQFF. CDR3 nucleotides: TGTGCCGCCCGAGCTAGGCTAGCGGGTAAGTGCGGCCACAATGAGCAGTTCTTC.

V gene TRBV7-9 combines with J gene TRBJ2-5, with D hard to call. The length of the CDR3 is 12 residues. Germline V CDR1 and CDR2: SEHNR, FQNEAQ (reference sequence). With 5 bases removed from V and 3 bases from J, the gap between germline ends came to 7 bases. CDR3 DNA: TGTGCCAGCAGCCCCTCAGAAGAGACCCAGTACTTC. It is translated as CASSPSEETQYF.

This chain joins TRBV7-2 and TRBJ2-7; no clear D gene. Trimming cost V 3 bases and J 2 bases, with 8 bases left between them. The CDR3 sequence is 13 residues long. Germline assignment: CDR1 SGHTA and CDR2 FQGNSA. CDR3 residues: CASSFIQAYEQYF. The CDR3 region has the DNA TGTGCCAGCAGCTTCATCCAGGCCTACGAGCAGTACTTC.

The V gene is TRBV16, the J gene TRBJ1-2; 11 bases line up with TRBD1. Germline V gene data show CDR1 as KGHSY and CDR2 as FQNENV. The CDR3 extends over 15 amino acids. The V segment lost 1 base and the J segment 4 bases; nucleotides outside the gene matches: 2. The CDR3: CASSQWDRGTYGYTF. Written as DNA, the CDR3 is TGTGCCAGCAGCCAATGGGACAGGGGGACCTATGGCTACACCTTC.

The chain carries TRBV6-5 and TRBJ1-1; the D is unclear. Germline V gene lookup returns CDR1 MNHEY and CDR2 SVGAGI. V was cut by 6 bases and J by 2 bases, with 10 bases left in between. CDR3 size: 13 residues. CDR3 sequence reads: CASSRDINTEAFF. Here the CDR3 DNA reads TGTGCCAGCAGCCGCGACATAAACACTGAAGCTTTCTTT.

The V and J genes are TRBV5-1 and TRBJ2-7, with D possibly TRBD2 on 7 matching bases. This CDR3 comprises 14 residues. Between the trimmed V and J ends, which lost 2 bases and 0 bases, there was a span of 9 bases. The germline V gene encodes CDR1 SGHRS and CDR2 YFSETQ. The CDR3 DNA reads TGCGCCAGCAGCTTAGGGGGGGCCTCCTACGAGCAGTACTTC. This encodes CASSLGGASYEQYF.

This chain uses TRBV7-7 with TRBJ2-7, with 8 bases that match TRBD1. The CDR3 consists of 15 residues. CDR1 and CDR2 from the germline V gene are SSHAT and FNYEAQ (reference sequence). CDR3 sequence reads: CASSTQGASYDEQYV. The CDR3 DNA sequence: TGTGCTAGCAGCACCCAGGGGGCGTCGTACGACGAGCAGTACGTC.

The chain links TRBV18 to TRBJ2-4; the match to TRBD1 covers 9 bases. This CDR3 spans 20 amino acids. The germline gives CDR1 KGHSH, CDR2 LQKENI. V gave up 1 base and J gave up 0 bases; unmatched junction bases: 13. The CDR3 here is CASSPREVTGGWLAKNIQYF. In DNA, the CDR3 is TGTGCCAGCTCACCACGAGAAGTAACAGGGGGCTGGTTAGCCAAAAACATTCAGTACTTC.

The rearrangement joins TRBV2 to TRBJ2-6, with a possible D match to TRBD1 (5 bases). Trimming cost V 2 bases and J 0 bases, with 8 bases left between them. Germline V gives CDR1 SNHLY, CDR2 FYNNEI. CDR3 length: 16 residues. The CDR3, as DNA: TGTGCCAGCAGTGAATCACAGGTCTCTGGGGCCAACGTCCTGACTTTC. This sequence encodes CASSESQVSGANVLTF.

The gene calls are TRBV27 and TRBJ1-2; D gene unclear. The CDR3 extends over 14 amino acids. The germline V gene has CDR1 MNHEY and CDR2 SMNVEV (reference sequence). The ends were cut back, 1 base at V and 4 bases at J, with 10 bases in the middle. In DNA, the CDR3 is TGTGCCAGCAGTTTATTACCACTCACCTATGGCTACACCTTC. It specifies CASSLLPLTYGYTF.

This chain uses TRBV19 with TRBJ2-7; 8 bases map to TRBD1. V shed 3 bases, J shed 6 bases, and the junction held 4 bases outside the gene matches. Germline CDR1 LNHDA, CDR2 SQIVND (reference sequence). The length of the CDR3 is 13 residues. This chain's CDR3 is CASSMDRVTEQYF. The CDR3 DNA sequence: TGTGCCAGTAGTATGGACAGGGTGACCGAGCAGTACTTC.

The chain is built from TRBV2 and TRBJ1-1, with TRBD1 matching 10 bases. The V gene's germline CDR1 is SNHLY and CDR2 FYNNEI. The CDR3 consists of 13 residues. After removal of 6 bases from V and 12 bases from J, the junction contained 10 bases not matched to a gene. The CDR3 bases are TGTGCCAGCAGCAGCCGGGACAGGGGTTCAACTTTCTTT. Translating it yields CASSSRDRGSTFF.

The J gene is TRBJ2-1, the V gene TRBV10-3; 13 bases are a match to TRBD2. The CDR3 runs 12 residues. V shed 11 bases, J shed 7 bases, and the junction held 2 bases outside the gene matches. CDR1 and CDR2 (germline): ENHRY, SYGVKD. The CDR3 sequence: CAVTSGGNEQFF. In DNA, the CDR3 is TGTGCCGTGACTAGCGGGGGGAATGAGCAGTTCTTC.

The chain joins TRBV29-1 to TRBJ2-7; 7 bases are shared with TRBD1. Germline V lookup: CDR1 SQVTM, CDR2 ANQGSEA. The J segment lost 2 bases and the V segment lost 4 bases, leaving 2 bases of the junction unmatched. The length of the CDR3 is 12 residues. This CDR3 is CSVVGQAYEQYF. CDR3 in DNA: TGCAGCGTTGTCGGACAGGCCTACGAGCAGTACTTC.

The rearrangement joins TRBV10-2 to TRBJ1-1, with TRBD1 matching over 11 bases. The CDR3 totals 17 residues. Looked up from germline, CDR1 is WSHSY and CDR2 is SAAADI. V was pared by 2 bases and J by 0 bases, with 5 bases of the junction left unmatched. CDR3 bases: TGCGCCAGCAGTGAGAGGGGGACAGGGGGGATGAACACTGAAGCTTTCTTT. Translating gives CASSERGTGGMNTEAFF.

The chain combines TRBV2 with TRBJ1-5; 8 bases line up with TRBD1. The germline gives CDR1 SNHLY, CDR2 FYNNEI. Losses at the gene ends were 8 bases for V and 2 bases for J; bases not matched to a gene: 8. The CDR3 has 15 amino acids. The CDR3, as DNA: TGTGCCAGCCGGCGGCCGGGACAGGGCAATCAGCCCCAGCATTTT. This encodes CASRRPGQGNQPQHF.

This chain joins TRBV4-1 and TRBJ1-1, with 7 nucleotides matching TRBD1. Germline CDR1 reads MGHRA; CDR2 reads YSYEKL. The length of the CDR3 is 15 residues. Unmatched junction bases numbered 4, after V lost 3 bases and J lost 0 bases. CDR3 sequence (DNA): TGCGCCAGCAGCCAGGATGACAGGGTGAACACTGAAGCTTTCTTT. Protein: CASSQDDRVNTEAFF.

V usage is TRBV4-1 and J usage is TRBJ2-3; possible D gene TRBD1, 6 bases. Trimming took off 3 bases at V and 2 bases at J, with 9 bases between the two ends. Germline V gives CDR1 MGHRA, CDR2 YSYEKL. This CDR3 has 14 amino acids. CDR3: CASSQGANTDTQYF. CDR3 in DNA: TGCGCCAGCAGCCAGGGGGCGAACACAGATACGCAGTATTTT.